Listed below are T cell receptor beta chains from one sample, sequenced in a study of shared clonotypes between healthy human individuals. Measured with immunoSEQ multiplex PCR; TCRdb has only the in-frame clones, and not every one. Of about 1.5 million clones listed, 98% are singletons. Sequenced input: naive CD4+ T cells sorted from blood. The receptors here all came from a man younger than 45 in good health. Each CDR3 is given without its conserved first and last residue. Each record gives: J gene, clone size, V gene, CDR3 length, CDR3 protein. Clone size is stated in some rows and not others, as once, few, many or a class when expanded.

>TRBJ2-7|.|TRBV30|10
AWSGDSYEQY
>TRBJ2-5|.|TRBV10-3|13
AITKGRGVQETQY
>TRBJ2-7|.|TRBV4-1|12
ASSQASRVYEQY
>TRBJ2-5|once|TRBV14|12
ASSLIGIQETQY
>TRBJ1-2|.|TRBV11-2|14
ASSTRRDRGYYGYT
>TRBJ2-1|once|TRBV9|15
ASSVHGTERTYNEQF
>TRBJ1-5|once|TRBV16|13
ASSQGGWGNQPQH
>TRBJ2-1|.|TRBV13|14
ASSLGVRGGYNEQF
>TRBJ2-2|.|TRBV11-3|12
ASSARPGDVELF
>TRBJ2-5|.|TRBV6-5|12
ASSYSRTSGTQY
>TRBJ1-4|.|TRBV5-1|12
ASSTGQGGEKLF
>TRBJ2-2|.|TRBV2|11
ASRLTGTGELF
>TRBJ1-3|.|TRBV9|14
ASSPGVTGAGNTIY
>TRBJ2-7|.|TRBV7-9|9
ASSLDHEQY
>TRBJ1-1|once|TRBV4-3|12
ASSQVLGGTEAF
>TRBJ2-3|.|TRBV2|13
ASRPGEVGSNTQY
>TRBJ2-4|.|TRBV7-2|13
ASSLEGIAKNIQY
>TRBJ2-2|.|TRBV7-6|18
ASSLILAGSRNANTGELF
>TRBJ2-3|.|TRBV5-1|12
ASSPGQDTDTQY